A selection of T cell receptor beta chains follows, all from one sample in a study of T-cell memory formation after mild COVID-19. One entry per CDR3 protein results from TCRdb running MiXCR on the 5' RACE reads. Of about 610,000 distinct CDR3 sequences in the sample, roughly 17% were seen once. Sequencing was carried out using PBMCs or a T cell subset sorted from them (not recorded which). All receptors come from an adult woman who had mild COVID-19 (a few samples of this study predate the infection). Cell type and time point are not known. The CDR3 runs from the conserved cysteine through the conserved F or W. A D gene is named only where the DNA matches it firmly. The listing skips clone size in some rows; elsewhere it reads once, few, many or a size class.

clone size	D gene	V gene	J gene	CDR3 protein
NA	NA	TRBV5-1	TRBJ2-1	CASSLLDSSYNEQFF
NA	NA	TRBV5-1	TRBJ1-1	CASSVGAGKAEAFF
NA	NA	TRBV23-1	TRBJ2-1	CASSQGYRAPSYNEQFF
few	NA	TRBV20-1	TRBJ2-3	CSARHGGRGTDTQYF
NA	NA	TRBV12-3/TRBV12-4	TRBJ2-7	CASSFAGIDEQYF
NA	NA	TRBV19	TRBJ1-4	CASRPGYEKLFF
few	TRBD2	TRBV30	TRBJ2-1	CAWGTSGGNEQFF
few	NA	TRBV7-7	TRBJ2-7	CASSLVQGSNYEQYF
NA	NA	TRBV7-2	TRBJ1-2	CASSSSNPGRYYTF
few	TRBD1	TRBV7-9	TRBJ2-5	CASSSGTGPDQETQYF
many	TRBD1	TRBV5-1	TRBJ1-2	CASSFDRGEIYGYTF
many	TRBD1	TRBV5-1	TRBJ2-1	CASSITTGTTYNEQFF
many	TRBD2	TRBV20-1	TRBJ2-1	CSARGLAGINEQFF
NA	NA	TRBV14	TRBJ2-5	CASGQNQETQYF
once	TRBD1	TRBV6-2/TRBV6-3	TRBJ2-7	CASSYSTGSPYEQYF
few	NA	TRBV28	TRBJ2-3	CASSPGLLTDTQYF
many	TRBD2	TRBV6-5	TRBJ2-7	CASSFRHGTSMLGQYF
NA	TRBD2	TRBV4-2	TRBJ2-7	CASRSSGESSYEQYF
NA	NA	TRBV20-1	TRBJ1-1	CSARDPVRTEAFF
NA	TRBD1	TRBV30	TRBJ1-5	CAWGHTGQFQPQHF
few	NA	TRBV7-9	TRBJ2-1	CASSRSGRILEQFF
NA	NA	TRBV4-1	TRBJ2-2	CASSQEQGDANTGELFF
NA	TRBD1	TRBV6-6	TRBJ1-3	CASSYSKKTGEGGNTIYF
NA	TRBD2	TRBV2	TRBJ2-7	CASSEWLAGGYTDEQYF
many	TRBD2	TRBV4-3	TRBJ2-5	CASSQGTSGSETQYF
few	NA	TRBV29-1	TRBJ1-2	CSVGQRNYGYTF
NA	NA	TRBV24-1	TRBJ2-1	CATGGDNEQFF
NA	NA	TRBV6-6	TRBJ2-1	CASSYPAGVAVYNEQFF
NA	NA	TRBV5-1	TRBJ2-5	CASSLNSEGYGNQETQYF
NA	NA	TRBV4-1	TRBJ2-7	CASSQDSRTETYEQYF
NA	TRBD1	TRBV18	TRBJ2-5	CASSRQGSQETQYF
few	TRBD2	TRBV30	TRBJ2-1	CAWSGDWRGGEQFF
NA	NA	TRBV5-4	TRBJ2-7	CASSLVLDGEQYF
few	NA	TRBV7-2	TRBJ2-5	CASSLGPHATQETQYF
few	NA	TRBV25-1	TRBJ2-2	CASSVGGGVSTGELFF
NA	NA	TRBV4-2	TRBJ1-2	CASSQGPLWTGIPANYGYTF
few	NA	TRBV5-6	TRBJ2-7	CASSIGQSYEQYF
NA	NA	TRBV29-1	TRBJ2-7	CSVEGVQGGFYEQYF
few	NA	TRBV5-1	TRBJ2-2	CASSLGRPGSVAGELFF
few	NA	TRBV5-1	TRBJ1-2	CASSLVLLDGYTF
NA	NA	TRBV4-2	TRBJ1-1	CASSQDPSRVNTEAFF
few	NA	TRBV10-2	TRBJ2-1	CASSEGYEQFF
NA	TRBD2	TRBV7-9	TRBJ2-4	CASSSETGGVPLAKNIQYF
few	TRBD2	TRBV4-1	TRBJ2-3	CASSYSGGAPDTQYF
NA	TRBD1	TRBV14	TRBJ1-2	CASSQALSGTGIGYTF
NA	NA	TRBV6-4	TRBJ2-2	CASSPTPGTGELFF
NA	NA	TRBV6-1	TRBJ2-1	CASPAGGSTYNEQFF
few	TRBD1	TRBV4-2	TRBJ1-5	CASSPLATGVDQPQHF
NA	NA	TRBV5-5	TRBJ2-5	CASSLGLSSGEYQETQYF
few	NA	TRBV25-1	TRBJ1-1	CATLDGTNTEAFF
NA	NA	TRBV6-6	TRBJ1-5	CASSYRKGSNQPQHF
few	TRBD1	TRBV20-1	TRBJ1-6	CSASDTGAPNSPLHF